This TCR beta chain appears in the sequencing data of a study of blood T cell repertoires in COVID-19. The overall study: COVID-19 samples, acute and convalescent, were from the United States, Italy and Spain. Sample material is recorded as cDNA or gDNA derived from T cells, B-cell-depleted T cells, or PBMCs.

The V end lost 1 base, the J end lost 1 base, and 19 bases lay between the germline ends. The CDR3 sequence is 18 residues long. CDR1 is KGHSH, CDR2 LQKENI, per germline. Authors' analysis steps: Researchers report that nucleated cell counts were estimated from reference gene primer amplification. TCRdb's copy holds only in-frame clones and misses some; the assay was immunoSEQ multiplex PCR. V and J calls and clone size are those listed in that table; D and trimming were worked out from the DNA. The table has about 150,000 clones, around 84% seen once. This receptor was obtained from a man older than 75 with acute or convalescent COVID-19. This chain uses TRBV18 with TRBJ1-1; D is possibly TRBD1 (6 bases). The sample comprised peripheral blood. The CDR3 DNA is TGTGCCAGCTCACCACTCCCCCCAGGGGAGGGGAAGAACACTGAAGCTTTCTTT. Protein sequence: CASSPLPPGEGKNTEAFF.